This TCR beta chain was identified in a study of T cell repertoires in cytomegalovirus infection. Study-level background: CMV infection together with matching HLA type was indicated by public TCR beta signatures. Study results and limitations: HLA-C-restricted CMV-specific TCR beta clonotypes prevailed in the ex vivo response.

Comments on this clonotype: The antigen is undetermined. A much larger clone differs from this one at a single base, so this may be a read error.

CDR1 and CDR2 (germline): DFQATT, SNEGSKA (reference sequence). CDR3 length: 14 residues. Trimming cost V 8 bases and J 6 bases, with 22 bases left between them. TCRdb ran MiXCR on the reads and lists one entry per CDR3 protein. The profile covers 300,000 to 400,000 distinct CDR3 sequences, with 9.5% appearing a single time and roughly 4% taken by the ten largest. The chain uses TRBV20-1 and TRBJ1-2; a weak D match, TRBD1 (5 bases). The TCR comes from a human donor in good health (CMV status not recorded). Some clones in this sample may be carry-over from other donors' samples. Sample: PBMCs. CDR3 sequence reads: CSSPRTFRLDGYTF. The CDR3, as DNA: TGCAGTAGCCCCCGGACATTCCGTTTGGATGGCTACACCTTC.